This T cell receptor (beta chain) comes out of a study of response to subunit inactivated influenza vaccine (dated by TCRdb to between 2017 and 2018). For the study in its entirety: Deep quantitative T cell receptor repertoire profiling was used in the study to track responses to a trivalent subunit inactivated influenza vaccine.

Study-wide findings and limitations: The authors suggested that each seasonal influenza vaccination may recruit only a limited number of new T cells.

The germline V gene specifies ENHRY as CDR1 and SYGVKD as CDR2. The CDR3 numbers 14 residues from cysteine through phenylalanine. The entry retains the CDR3 DNA only, 42 bases that are in frame from base 1. At the junction V is shortened by 3 bases and J by 6 bases, with 14 bases in between. This clonotype was found many times. Its antigen is unknown. Base qualities are missing; no much larger clone stands one base away. Library method: RT-PCR. TCRdb records Illumina HiSeq 2500 as the sequencer. Using fastp trimming at Q25 and MiXCR clonotype assembly, TCRdb reanalyzed the public sequencing data and kept in-frame beta chains. Each CDR3 protein gets just one entry, which takes the most common genes and DNA from the rows behind it. The sample yields around 710,000 distinct CDR3 sequences; roughly 13% were counted once. 5.5% to 7% of the sample is held by the ten biggest clonotypes.

This receptor chain uses TRBV10-3 and TRBJ1-1; the best D guess is TRBD1, with 6 bases matching. This TCR derives from a man between 45 and 60 years old who received an inactivated influenza vaccine. Donor details come from another sample of the same person, matched by shared clones. This specimen consisted of PBMCs from blood, obtained less than 15 days before vaccination. The bases are TGTGCCATCAGTGACCCGACAGGACCACCTGAAGCTTTCTTT. The resulting protein is CAISDPTGPPEAFF.